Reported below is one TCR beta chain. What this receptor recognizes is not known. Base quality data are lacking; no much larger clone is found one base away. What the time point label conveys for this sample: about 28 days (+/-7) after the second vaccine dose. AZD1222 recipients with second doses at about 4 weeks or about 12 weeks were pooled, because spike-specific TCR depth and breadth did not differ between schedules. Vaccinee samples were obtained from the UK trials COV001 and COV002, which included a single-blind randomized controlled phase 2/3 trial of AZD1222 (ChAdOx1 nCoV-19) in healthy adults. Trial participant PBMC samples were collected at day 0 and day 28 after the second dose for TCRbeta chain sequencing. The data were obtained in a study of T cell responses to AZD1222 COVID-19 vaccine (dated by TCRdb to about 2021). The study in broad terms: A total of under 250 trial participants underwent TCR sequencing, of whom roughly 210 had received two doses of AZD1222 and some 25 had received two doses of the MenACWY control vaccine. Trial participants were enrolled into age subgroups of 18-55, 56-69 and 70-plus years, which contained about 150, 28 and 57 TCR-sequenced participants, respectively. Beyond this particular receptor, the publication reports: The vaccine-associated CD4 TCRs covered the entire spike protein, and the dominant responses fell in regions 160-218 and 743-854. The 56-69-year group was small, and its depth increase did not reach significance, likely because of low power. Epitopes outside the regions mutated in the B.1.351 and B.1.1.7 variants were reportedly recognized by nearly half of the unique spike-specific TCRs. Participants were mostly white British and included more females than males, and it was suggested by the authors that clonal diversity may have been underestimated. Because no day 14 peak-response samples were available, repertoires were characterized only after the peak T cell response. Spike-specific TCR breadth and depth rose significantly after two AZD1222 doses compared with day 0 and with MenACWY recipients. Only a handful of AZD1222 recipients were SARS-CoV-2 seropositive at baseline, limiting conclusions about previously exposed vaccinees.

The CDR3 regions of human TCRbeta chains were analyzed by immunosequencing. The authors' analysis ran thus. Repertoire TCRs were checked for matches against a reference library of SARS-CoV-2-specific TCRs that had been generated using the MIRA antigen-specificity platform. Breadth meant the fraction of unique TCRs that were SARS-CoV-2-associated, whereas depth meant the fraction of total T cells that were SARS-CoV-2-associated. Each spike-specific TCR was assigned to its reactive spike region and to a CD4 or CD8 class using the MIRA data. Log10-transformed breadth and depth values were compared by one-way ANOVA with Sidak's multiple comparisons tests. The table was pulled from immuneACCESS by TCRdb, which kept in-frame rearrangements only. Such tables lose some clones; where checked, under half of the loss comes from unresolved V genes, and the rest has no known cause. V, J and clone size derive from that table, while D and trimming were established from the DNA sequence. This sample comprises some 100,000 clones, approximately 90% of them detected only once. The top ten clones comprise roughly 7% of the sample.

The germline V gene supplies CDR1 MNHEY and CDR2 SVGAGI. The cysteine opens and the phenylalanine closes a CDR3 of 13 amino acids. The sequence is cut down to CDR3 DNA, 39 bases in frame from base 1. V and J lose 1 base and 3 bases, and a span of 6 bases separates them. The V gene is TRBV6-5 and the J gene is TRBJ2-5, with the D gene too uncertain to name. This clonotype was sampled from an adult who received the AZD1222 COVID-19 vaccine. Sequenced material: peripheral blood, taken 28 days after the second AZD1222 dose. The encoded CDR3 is CASSYYEKETQYF. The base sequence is TGTGCCAGCAGTTACTACGAGAAAGAGACCCAGTACTTC.